This TCR beta chain was captured in a study of blood T cell repertoires in COVID-19. Looking at the study overall: The United States, Italy and Spain provided the acute and convalescent COVID-19 samples. Sources were T cells, B-cell-depleted T cells, or PBMCs; the material itself was cDNA or gDNA.

The V gene end was trimmed by 5 bases and the J gene end by 6 bases; junction bases not matched to a gene: 9. The CDR3 loop spans 15 amino acids. Per the germline V gene, CDR1 is LGHDT and CDR2 is YNNKEL (reference sequence). This clone was seen a single time. TCRdb's copy holds only in-frame clones and misses some; the assay was immunoSEQ multiplex PCR. The repertoire holds approximately 92,000 clones, with 70% to 90% as singletons. J is TRBJ2-1 and V is TRBV3-1 (or the pseudogene TRBV3-2); 8 nucleotides match TRBD2. This TCR derives from a man in his fifties with acute or convalescent COVID-19. Sequencing used peripheral blood. The CDR3 loop reads CASSWRPGGINEQFF. Here the CDR3 DNA reads TGTGCCAGCAGCTGGCGCCCGGGGGGGATCAATGAGCAGTTCTTC.